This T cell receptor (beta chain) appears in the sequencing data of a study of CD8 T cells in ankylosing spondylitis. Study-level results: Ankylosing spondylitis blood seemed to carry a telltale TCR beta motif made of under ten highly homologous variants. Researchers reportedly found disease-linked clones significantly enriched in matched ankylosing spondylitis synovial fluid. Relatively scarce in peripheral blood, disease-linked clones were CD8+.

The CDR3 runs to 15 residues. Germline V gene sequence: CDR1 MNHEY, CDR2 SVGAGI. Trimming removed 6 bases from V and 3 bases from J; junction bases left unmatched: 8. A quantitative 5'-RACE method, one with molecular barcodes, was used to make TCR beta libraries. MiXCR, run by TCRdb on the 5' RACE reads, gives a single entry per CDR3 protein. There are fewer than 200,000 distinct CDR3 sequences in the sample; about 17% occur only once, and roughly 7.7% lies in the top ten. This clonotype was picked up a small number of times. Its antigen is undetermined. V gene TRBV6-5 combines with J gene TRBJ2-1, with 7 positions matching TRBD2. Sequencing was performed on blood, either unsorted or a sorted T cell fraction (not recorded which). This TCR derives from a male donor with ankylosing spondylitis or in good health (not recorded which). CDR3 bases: TGTGCCAGCAGCTGGGACTATCGAGACTACAATGAGCAGTTCTTC. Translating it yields CASSWDYRDYNEQFF.